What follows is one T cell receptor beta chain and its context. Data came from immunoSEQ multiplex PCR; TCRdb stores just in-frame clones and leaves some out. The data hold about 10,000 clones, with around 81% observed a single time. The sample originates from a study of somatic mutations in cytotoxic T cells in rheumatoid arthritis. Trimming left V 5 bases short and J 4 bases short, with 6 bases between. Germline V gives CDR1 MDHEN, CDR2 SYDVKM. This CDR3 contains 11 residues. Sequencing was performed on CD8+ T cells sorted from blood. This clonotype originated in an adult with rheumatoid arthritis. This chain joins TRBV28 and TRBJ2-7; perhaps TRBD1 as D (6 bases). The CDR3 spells CASSQGYEQYF. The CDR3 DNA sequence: TGTGCCAGCAGTCAGGGGTACGAGCAGTACTTC. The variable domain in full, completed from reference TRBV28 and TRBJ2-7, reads DVKVTQSSRYLVKRTGEKVFLECVQDMDHENMFWYRQDPGLGLRLIYFSYDVKMKEKGDIPEGYSVSREKKERFSLILESASTNQTSMYLCASSQGYEQYFGPGTRLTVT.